The clone carrying this T cell receptor delta chain appeared a single time. This sample was included in a study of gamma-delta chains in newborns, infants, children. For the study at large: Microbial exposure reportedly drives polyclonal innate γδ T cell expansion after birth.

Germline CDR1 and CDR2: TSWWSYY and QGS. With V trimmed by 2 bases and J by 0 bases, 19 bases remained unmatched. The CDR3 is made up of 21 amino acids. TCRdb re-called clones from the reads via CATT. The data hold 4,000 to 5,500 delta-chain clones, with approximately 38% observed a single time. The sequence derives from a child who received the measles vaccine. V gene TRDV1 combines with J gene TRDJ1; 9 nucleotides line up with TRDD3. The sample taken for sequencing was blood. Here the CDR3 reads CALGESLPHKYWGTDTDKLIF. CDR3 DNA: TGTGCTCTTGGGGAAAGCCTTCCTCATAAGTACTGGGGGACCGACACCGATAAACTCATCTTT.